The 9 T cell receptor beta chains below were found in one sample sequenced in a study of shared clonotypes between healthy human individuals. Naive-designated CD8 cells lacked CD45RO, were positively enriched for CCR7, and omitted terminally differentiated effector memory CD45RA+ cells. Only in-frame clones appear in the TCRdb table, and some are missing; sequencing was by immunoSEQ multiplex PCR. The table lists about 2 million clones, approximately 94% of them singletons. Sequencing was performed on naive CD8+ T cells sorted from blood. The receptor source for this set is a man between 18 and 29 years old in good health.

J is TRBJ2-5 and V is TRBV9, with 8 bases lining up with TRBD1. Germline V gene lookup returns CDR1 SGDLS and CDR2 YYNGEE. This CDR3 is built from 14 residues. Trimming cost V 3 bases and J 1 base; bases outside gene matches: 2. CDR3 sequence (DNA): TGTGCCAGCAGCGCGCAGGGGGCCCAAGAGACCCAGTACTTC. It specifies CASSAQGAQETQYF.

The chain carries TRBV7-6 and TRBJ2-3; 15 nucleotides agree with TRBD2. CDR3 length: 17 amino acids. Germline loops: CDR1 SGHVS, CDR2 FNYEAQ. J lost 4 bases, V lost 5 bases, and 7 bases had no gene match. CDR3 DNA sequence: TGTGCCAGCAGCCTCGGACTAGCGGGAGGGCTGGCAGATACGCAGTATTTT. Amino acids: CASSLGLAGGLADTQYF.

The chain employs TRBV9 and TRBJ2-7, with D perhaps assigned TRBD1 or TRBD2 (6 bases each). Germline V CDR1 and CDR2: SGDLS, YYNGEE. V lost 3 bases, J lost 5 bases, and 15 bases lay in between. CDR3 length equals 14 residues. CDR3 bases: TGTGCCAGCAGCGCGAGGGGGGCTGGGGACGAGCAGTACTTC. Protein sequence: CASSARGAGDEQYF.

The chain is built from TRBV28 and TRBJ1-1, with D maybe TRBD1 (5 bases). Germline V gene sequence: CDR1 MDHEN, CDR2 SYDVKM. Deletions cut 5 bases from V and 6 bases from J, with 13 bases between. This CDR3 comprises 13 residues. CDR3 sequence reads: CASSPDSTAEAFF. The CDR3 coding sequence is TGTGCCAGCAGTCCCGACAGTACAGCTGAAGCTTTCTTT.

The chain uses TRBV5-1 and TRBJ2-7; D is uncertain. CDR1 and CDR2 (germline): SGHRS, YFSETQ. The V and J ends lost 0 bases and 0 bases respectively, with 13 bases between them. This CDR3 is 16 amino acids long. As DNA, the CDR3 is TGCGCCAGCAGCTTGGCGCCCGGGTATAGCTCCTACGAGCAGTACTTC. Protein: CASSLAPGYSSYEQYF.

On this clone itself: The same CDR3 can be traced to other DNA sequences in this sample. J is TRBJ2-2 and V is TRBV27; D is uncertain. The V gene lost 3 bases and the J gene lost 7 bases, with 6 bases spanning the gap. This CDR3 contains 12 residues. The germline V gene encodes CDR1 MNHEY and CDR2 SMNVEV (reference sequence). CDR3 nucleotide sequence: TGTGCCAGCAGTTTCCCCGGCGGGGAGCTGTTTTTT. This encodes CASSFPGGELFF.

The chain has TRBV27 and TRBJ2-7, with 7 positions matching TRBD2. Germline CDR1 and CDR2: MNHEY and SMNVEV (reference sequence). This CDR3 is built from 13 residues. The V gene end was trimmed by 7 bases and the J gene end by 0 bases; junction bases not matched to a gene: 3. CDR3 DNA: TGTGCCAGCATCGGGGGGAGCTCCTACGAGCAGTACTTC. The encoded protein is CASIGGSSYEQYF.

The chain carries TRBV28 and TRBJ2-5; D may be TRBD2 (7 bases). The CDR3 consists of 16 residues. Germline-derived CDR1 and CDR2 are MDHEN and SYDVKM. Trimming took off 2 bases at V and 1 base at J, with 14 bases between the two ends. CDR3 coding DNA: TGTGCCAGCAGTTTAATGGGGGGGGCTTTCCAAGAGACCCAGTACTTC. Protein product: CASSLMGGAFQETQYF.

This chain joins TRBV27 and TRBJ1-2; 8 nucleotides match TRBD1. This CDR3 is built from 16 residues. Germline lookup yields CDR1 MNHEY and CDR2 SMNVEV (reference sequence). Unmatched junction bases numbered 13, after V lost 7 bases and J lost 3 bases. The CDR3 nucleotides are TGTGCCAGCACCTCCTTCCCAGGGGGCGTCGACTATGGCTACACCTTC. It is translated as CASTSFPGGVDYGYTF.